One sample yielded the 29 T cell receptor beta chains listed below, sequenced in a study of blood T cell repertoires in COVID-19. Sequencing used immunoSEQ multiplex PCR; TCRdb keeps in-frame clones, though not all of them. The data contain about 480,000 clones, 88% of them singletons. Sequences were obtained from PBMCs or T cells enriched from blood (not recorded which). These receptors originate from a woman aged 40 to 50 who had recovered from COVID-19.

The CDR3 here is CATQSGTGNDEQYF. CDR3 DNA sequence: TGTGCCACCCAATCCGGGACAGGGAACGACGAGCAGTACTTC. The chain combines TRBV10-3 with TRBJ2-7, with 9 nucleotides matching TRBD1. V trimming: 10 bases; J trimming: 5 bases; junction bases outside the gene matches: 12. The germline gives CDR1 ENHRY, CDR2 SYGVKD. The CDR3 totals 14 residues.

The chain links TRBV25-1 to TRBJ2-3; perhaps TRBD2 as D (5 bases). V dropped 6 bases and J dropped 3 bases, with 10 bases sitting between them. In germline, CDR1 is MGHDK, CDR2 SYGVNS. The CDR3 is made up of 13 amino acids. The CDR3 is CASRSRRTDTQYF. The CDR3 region has the DNA TGTGCCAGCAGGTCTCGGAGGACAGATACGCAGTATTTT.

This clone occurred once. V is TRBV6-5 and J is TRBJ1-3, with D possibly being TRBD1 (5 bases). V lost 5 bases, J lost 4 bases, and 12 bases lay in between. Germline-derived CDR1 and CDR2 are MNHEY and SVGAGI. The CDR3 is 14 residues long. CDR3 sequence (DNA): TGTGCCAGCAGTACTCCGGGACTCGGAAACACCATATATTTT. This sequence encodes CASSTPGLGNTIYF.

V usage is TRBV10-3 and J usage is TRBJ1-5; D ambiguous. Looked up from germline, CDR1 is ENHRY and CDR2 is SYGVKD. The CDR3 has 13 residues. Trimming removed 0 bases from V and 13 bases from J, with 13 bases in between. CDR3 sequence (DNA): TGTGCCATCAGTGAGTCGGAGGTGAACGGGCAGCATTTT. It encodes CAISESEVNGQHF.

The chain uses TRBV4-1 and TRBJ2-6; D is unclear. The ends were cut back, 3 bases at V and 0 bases at J, with 12 bases in the middle. This CDR3 has 17 residues. CDR1 and CDR2 from the germline V gene are MGHRA and YSYEKL. CDR3 sequence reads: CASSQTDTTSGANVLTF. The CDR3 DNA is TGCGCCAGCAGCCAGACCGACACGACCTCTGGGGCCAACGTCCTGACTTTC.

V gene TRBV4-1 combines with J gene TRBJ1-5, with TRBD1 as a possible D gene (5 bases). The CDR3 totals 18 residues. Germline lookup yields CDR1 MGHRA and CDR2 YSYEKL. The V end was cut by 0 bases, the J end by 5 bases, with 20 bases between. The CDR3 DNA is TGCGCCAGCAGCCAAGATCCCCAATCCGCCAGGGTTGATCAGCCCCAGCATTTT. Translating gives CASSQDPQSARVDQPQHF.

This clone was recorded once. The chain has TRBV30 and TRBJ2-1, with 9 bases aligning to TRBD1. CDR3 length: 17 amino acids. Trimming cost V 3 bases and J 0 bases; bases outside gene matches: 9. CDR1 is GTSNPN and CDR2 is SVGIG in the germline V gene (reference sequence). Here the CDR3 reads CAWRDRGLLSSYNEQFF. The CDR3 nucleotides read TGTGCCTGGAGGGACAGGGGCTTGCTGAGCTCCTACAATGAGCAGTTCTTC.

This clone was found a few times. This sequence joins TRBV2 and TRBJ2-7, with a possible D match to TRBD1 (6 bases). This CDR3 is 13 amino acids long. CDR1 SNHLY and CDR2 FYNNEI come from the germline V gene. V lost 4 bases and J 1 base, leaving 8 bases between the germline ends. This CDR3 is CASSAGQSYEQYF. The CDR3, as DNA: TGTGCCAGCAGTGCGGGACAATCCTACGAGCAGTACTTC.

This chain links TRBV19 with TRBJ2-5; 7 bases are a match to TRBD1. CDR3 length: 14 amino acids. V gave up 6 bases and J gave up 5 bases; unmatched junction bases: 9. Looked up from germline, CDR1 is LNHDA and CDR2 is SQIVND (reference sequence). The CDR3 region is CASSEAQGWETQYF. The DNA of the CDR3 is TGTGCCAGTAGCGAGGCACAGGGGTGGGAGACCCAGTACTTC.

This chain links TRBV18 with TRBJ1-6; 7 bases are a match to TRBD1. This CDR3 has 15 amino acids. Germline values: CDR1 KGHSH, CDR2 LQKENI. After removal of 1 base from V and 10 bases from J, the junction contained 7 bases not matched to a gene. This chain's CDR3 is CASSPRWQGGSPLHF. The CDR3 bases are TGTGCCAGCTCACCACGGTGGCAGGGGGGATCACCCCTCCACTTT.

The sample holds one count of this clone. The J gene is TRBJ2-7, the V gene TRBV5-1; 9 bases are a match to TRBD1. From germline, CDR1 is SGHRS and CDR2 YFSETQ. The CDR3 spans 15 residues. The trim removed 4 bases at V and 0 bases at J, leaving 5 bases unmatched. CDR3 DNA sequence: TGCGCCAGCAGCCCCACGGGACAGGGCTCCTACGAGCAGTACTTC. This encodes CASSPTGQGSYEQYF.

This clone was counted once. The CDR3 DNA reads TGTGCCAGCAGCCGGGGAGCTCGGGACAGGCCGCGAGGCCAGCCCCAGCATTTT. It specifies CASSRGARDRPRGQPQHF. The V call is TRBV7-8, the J call TRBJ1-5, with 8 bases identical to TRBD1. The CDR3 runs 18 residues. V dropped 5 bases and J dropped 7; count of bases not matched to a gene: 19. Looked up from germline, CDR1 is SGHVS and CDR2 is FQNEAQ.

This clone was seen more than once but under ten times. This chain uses TRBV5-1 with TRBJ1-2; a possible D gene is TRBD1 (6 bases). The CDR3 spans 15 residues. The V end lost 4 bases, the J end lost 4 bases, and 17 bases lay between the germline ends. Germline assignment: CDR1 SGHRS and CDR2 YFSETQ. The CDR3 reads CASSPNRDTFYGYTF. CDR3 coding DNA: TGCGCCAGCAGCCCCAACCGGGACACCTTCTATGGCTACACCTTC.

This clone was picked up many times. The chain combines TRBV7-8 with TRBJ1-6, with D hard to call. Germline CDR1 SGHVS, CDR2 FQNEAQ. Trimming left V 1 base short and J 4 bases short, with 8 bases between. The CDR3 length is 15 residues. The CDR3 region is CASSLDSVYNSPLHF. In DNA form, the CDR3 reads TGTGCCAGCAGCTTAGATTCGGTTTATAATTCACCCCTCCACTTT.

The chain has TRBV5-6 and TRBJ1-1; possible D gene TRBD1, 6 bases. The CDR3 sequence is 14 residues long. The germline V gene encodes CDR1 SGHDT and CDR2 YYEEEE. Trimming stripped 2 bases from V and 0 bases from J, with 8 bases between. The CDR3 spells CASSFPGVNTEAFF. For the CDR3, the DNA is TGTGCCAGCAGCTTCCCAGGGGTGAACACTGAAGCTTTCTTT.

J is TRBJ1-2 and V is TRBV12-3 or TRBV12-4; unclear D gene. The CDR3 runs 13 residues. The germline V and J ends were trimmed by 2 bases and 2 bases, with 6 bases remaining between them. The CDR3 sequence is CASSLTVNYGYTF. The CDR3 DNA sequence: TGTGCCAGCAGTTTAACGGTAAACTATGGCTACACCTTC.

The gene calls are TRBV11-2 and TRBJ2-5; D call uncertain. V gave up 1 base and J gave up 6 bases, with 6 bases separating them. The germline CDR1 and CDR2 sequences are SGHAT and FQNNGV. CDR3 length: 12 amino acids. This CDR3 is CASSLGAKTQYF. In DNA form, the CDR3 reads TGTGCCAGCAGCTTAGGGGCGAAGACCCAGTACTTC. Full variable domain (missing parts from reference TRBV11-2 and TRBJ2-5): EAGVAQSPRYKIIEKRQSVAFWCNPISGHATLYWYQQILGQGPKLLIQFQNNGVVDDSQLPKDRFSAERLKGVDSTLKIQPAKLEDSAVYLCASSLGAKTQYFGPGTRLLVL.

This clone has more than one count but fewer than ten. Different DNA sequences within this sample yield the same CDR3. This sequence joins TRBV18 and TRBJ1-1, with D possibly being TRBD1 (6 bases). CDR3 size: 13 residues. V was cut by 3 bases and J by 3 bases, with 8 bases left in between. The germline gives CDR1 KGHSH, CDR2 LQKENI. The CDR3 nucleotides read TGTGCCAGCTCACCGGCAGGGGACACTGAAGCTTTCTTT. This gives the protein CASSPAGDTEAFF.

The gene calls are TRBV27 and TRBJ2-1, with a tentative D call TRBD1 (5 bases). Trimming stripped 2 bases from V and 5 bases from J, with 7 bases between. This CDR3 contains 13 residues. Germline V CDR1 and CDR2: MNHEY, SMNVEV (reference sequence). CDR3 in amino acids: CASSLLGDNEQFF. CDR3 DNA sequence: TGTGCCAGCAGTTTACTAGGGGACAATGAGCAGTTCTTC.

The gene calls are TRBV28 and TRBJ2-2, with 8 bases fitting TRBD2. The CDR3 sequence is 15 residues long. After removal of 7 bases from V and 4 bases from J, the junction contained 8 bases not matched to a gene. From germline, CDR1 is MDHEN and CDR2 SYDVKM. This CDR3 is CASIGAGEGTGELFF. The CDR3 DNA reads as TGTGCCAGCATTGGAGCGGGAGAGGGCACCGGGGAGCTGTTTTTT. Full variable domain (missing parts from reference TRBV28 and TRBJ2-2): DVKVTQSSRYLVKRTGEKVFLECVQDMDHENMFWYRQDPGLGLRLIYFSYDVKMKEKGDIPEGYSVSREKKERFSLILESASTNQTSMYLCASIGAGEGTGELFFGEGSRLTVL.

For the CDR3, the DNA is TGTGCCAGCAATATACAGGGGGCAACTAATGAAAAACTGTTTTTT. Protein product: CASNIQGATNEKLFF. The chain carries TRBV28 and TRBJ1-4; 8 bases are a match to TRBD1. The CDR3 runs 15 residues. Trimming cost V 7 bases and J 0 bases; bases outside gene matches: 4. Germline loops: CDR1 MDHEN, CDR2 SYDVKM.

The chain couples TRBV5-6 to TRBJ1-1, with D possibly being TRBD1 (6 bases). Trimming removed 2 bases at V and 7 bases at J, with 12 bases between. Germline V gene sequence: CDR1 SGHDT, CDR2 YYEEEE. This CDR3 comprises 13 residues. The CDR3 sequence is CASSLRTVYEAFF. CDR3 nucleotide sequence: TGTGCCAGCAGCTTAAGGACAGTCTATGAAGCTTTCTTT.

The chain has TRBV7-2 and TRBJ1-6; TRBD1 aligns across 9 bases. V lost 5 bases and J lost 10; bases outside the gene matches: 9. The CDR3 spans 15 residues. Germline CDR1 is SGHTA and CDR2 is FQGNSA. The CDR3 DNA is TGTGCCAGCAGCCTAGGGGGACAGGGCGGGTCACCCCTCCACTTT. Translating gives CASSLGGQGGSPLHF.

The chain uses TRBV27 and TRBJ2-2; D could derive from TRBD1 or TRBD2 (10 bases each). V lost 4 bases and J lost 8, with 32 bases in between. Germline lookup yields CDR1 MNHEY and CDR2 SMNVEV (reference sequence). The CDR3 has 20 residues. CDR3 loop: CASSSRQGAMSGRAIGELFF. CDR3 bases: TGTGCCAGCAGTTCGCGACAGGGGGCCATGAGCGGGAGGGCCATAGGGGAGCTGTTTTTT.

The CDR3 sequence is CASSYFRGPNTEAFF. The CDR3 DNA reads as TGTGCCAGCAGTTACTTCAGGGGTCCCAACACTGAAGCTTTCTTT. This chain connects TRBV6-6 to TRBJ1-1; D is perhaps TRBD1 (6 bases). Deletions cut 1 base from V and 2 bases from J, with 11 bases between. CDR3 length: 15 residues. Germline V gives CDR1 MNHNY, CDR2 SVGAGI (reference sequence).

This chain links TRBV5-5 with TRBJ1-1, with 12 bases aligning to TRBD1. Germline V lookup: CDR1 SGHKS, CDR2 YYEKEE (reference sequence). The CDR3 covers 17 residues. The trim removed 4 bases at V and 7 bases at J, leaving 14 bases unmatched. CDR3 bases: TGTGCCAGCAGCCACTTACCGGGACAGGGGGCCGTACTTGAAGCTTTCTTT. Protein sequence: CASSHLPGQGAVLEAFF. The entire variable domain, with the rest obtained from reference TRBV5-5 and TRBJ1-1, is as follows: DAGVTQSPTHLIKTRGQQVTLRCSPISGHKSVSWYQQVLGQGPQFIFQYYEKEERGRGNFPDRFSARQFPNYSSELNVNALLLGDSALYLCASSHLPGQGAVLEAFFGQGTRLTVV.

This chain joins TRBV27 and TRBJ1-2, with 9 bases matching TRBD1. V shed 5 bases and J 7 bases; nucleotides not matched to a gene: 8. Germline CDR1 MNHEY, CDR2 SMNVEV (reference sequence). There are 14 residues in the CDR3. The CDR3 nucleotides are TGTGCCAGCAGTCCCCAACAGGGGGCGCGTGGCTACACCTTC. This codes for CASSPQQGARGYTF.

The table lists this clone with a few counts. This chain links TRBV4-2 with TRBJ1-3; no definite D call. Germline values: CDR1 LGHNA, CDR2 YNFKEQ. Trimming pared 3 bases from V and 0 bases from J, leaving 12 bases between. This CDR3 comprises 16 residues. In DNA form, the CDR3 reads TGTGCCAGCAGCCATGAGCTCGTTTACTCTGGAAACACCATATATTTT. It codes for CASSHELVYSGNTIYF.

This sequence joins TRBV7-8 and TRBJ2-1, with 7 positions matching TRBD2. The germline CDR1 and CDR2 sequences are SGHVS and FQNEAQ. This CDR3 contains 13 residues. Trimming cost V 0 bases and J 9 bases; bases outside gene matches: 2. CDR3: CASSLAGGSEQFF. Written as DNA, the CDR3 is TGTGCCAGCAGCTTAGCGGGAGGGTCTGAGCAGTTCTTC.